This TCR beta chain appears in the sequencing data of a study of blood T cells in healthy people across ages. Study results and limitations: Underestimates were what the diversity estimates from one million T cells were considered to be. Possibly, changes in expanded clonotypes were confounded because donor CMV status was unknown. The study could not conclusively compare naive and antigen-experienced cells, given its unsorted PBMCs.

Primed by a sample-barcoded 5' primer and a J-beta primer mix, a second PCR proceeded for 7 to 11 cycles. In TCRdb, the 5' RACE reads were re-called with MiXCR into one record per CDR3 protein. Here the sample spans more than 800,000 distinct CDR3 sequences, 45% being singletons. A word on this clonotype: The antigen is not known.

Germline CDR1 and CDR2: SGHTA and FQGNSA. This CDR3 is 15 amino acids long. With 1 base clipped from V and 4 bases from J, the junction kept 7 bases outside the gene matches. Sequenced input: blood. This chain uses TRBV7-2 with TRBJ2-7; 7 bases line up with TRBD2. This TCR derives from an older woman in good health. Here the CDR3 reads CASSLVGTIRYEQYF. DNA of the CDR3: TGTGCCAGCAGCTTAGTGGGGACTATTAGATACGAGCAGTACTTC. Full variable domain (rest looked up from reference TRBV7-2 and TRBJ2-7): GAGVSQSPSNKVTEKGKDVELRCDPISGHTALYWYRQSLGQGLEFLIYFQGNSAPDKSGLPSDRFSAERTGGSVSTLTIQRTQQEDSAVYLCASSLVGTIRYEQYFGPGTRLTVT.